The 27 T cell receptor beta chains given below trace back to one sample, sequenced in a study of blood T cell repertoires in COVID-19. Only in-frame clones appear in the TCRdb table, and some are missing; sequencing was by immunoSEQ multiplex PCR. Among 250,000 to 350,000 clones listed, 86% were seen once. The sequenced material came from peripheral blood. The source is a woman between 25 and 40 years old with active or convalescent COVID-19.

The CDR3 DNA is TGTGCCAGCAGTTACGAAGCGGGGGCGGGGAACACCGGGGAGCTGTTTTTT. The encoded protein is CASSYEAGAGNTGELFF. The chain is built from TRBV6-2 or TRBV6-3 and TRBJ2-2; TRBD2 matches at 8 bases. The CDR3 covers 17 residues. Germline CDR1 is MNHEY and CDR2 is SVGEGT. With 2 bases clipped from V and 1 base from J, the junction kept 6 bases outside the gene matches.

J is TRBJ1-2 and V is TRBV10-3, with D maybe TRBD1 (6 bases). V gave up 6 bases and J gave up 5 bases, with 13 bases separating them. The CDR3 contains 13 residues. CDR1 is ENHRY and CDR2 is SYGVKD in the germline V gene. The CDR3 loop reads CAISYRVEYGYTF. In nucleotides, the CDR3 is TGTGCCATCAGCTACAGGGTCGAATATGGCTACACCTTC.

The CDR3 is CASSLSRRITEAFF. CDR3 in DNA: TGTGCCAGCAGTTTATCTCGGCGGATCACTGAAGCTTTCTTT. The chain joins TRBV27 to TRBJ1-1; D call uncertain. Germline V gives CDR1 MNHEY, CDR2 SMNVEV (reference sequence). The CDR3 runs 14 residues. Deletions cut 0 bases from V and 4 bases from J, with 9 bases between.

This clone occurred once. This rearrangement joins TRBV6-1 to TRBJ1-2; unclear D gene. V was cut by 2 bases and J by 3 bases, with 4 bases left in between. From germline, CDR1 is MNHNS and CDR2 SASEGT. This CDR3 has 12 residues. CDR3 in DNA: TGTGCCAGCAGTGAACGTTACTATGGCTACACCTTC. This translates into CASSERYYGYTF.

The CDR3 coding sequence is TGCGCCAGCAGCCAAGATGCGGGCCAAAACTACCAAGAGACCCAGTACTTC. It encodes CASSQDAGQNYQETQYF. The chain joins TRBV4-1 to TRBJ2-5; TRBD2 is a possible D gene (5 bases). The CDR3 runs 17 residues. Germline CDR1 reads MGHRA; CDR2 reads YSYEKL. V was cut by 0 bases and J by 0 bases, with 14 bases left in between.

The chain links TRBV7-9 to TRBJ2-5; unclear D gene. CDR3 length equals 13 residues. The V gene's germline CDR1 is SEHNR and CDR2 FQNEAQ (reference sequence). Trimming removed 5 bases from V and 4 bases from J, with 11 bases in between. CDR3 residues: CASSRLTGETQYF. The DNA for the CDR3 is TGTGCCAGCAGCCGTTTAACGGGAGAGACCCAGTACTTC.

CDR3 loop: CATSDFEDRGADTQYF. The DNA for the CDR3 is TGTGCCACCAGTGATTTTGAGGACAGGGGAGCAGATACGCAGTATTTT. V is TRBV24-1 and J is TRBJ2-3; 9 bases map to TRBD1. The CDR3 has 16 residues. With V trimmed by 1 base and J by 4 bases, 5 bases remained unmatched. Germline CDR1 KGHDR, CDR2 SFDVKD.

This rearrangement joins TRBV18 to TRBJ2-3, with 9 nucleotides matching TRBD2. Germline CDR1 reads KGHSH; CDR2 reads LQKENI. This CDR3 is built from 17 residues. After removal of 1 base from V and 2 bases from J, the junction contained 7 bases not matched to a gene. DNA of the CDR3: TGTGCCAGCTCACCACAGAAAAGCGGGGGGAACACAGATACGCAGTATTTT. It translates to CASSPQKSGGNTDTQYF.

V is TRBV6-5 and J is TRBJ1-5; a weak D match, TRBD1 (5 bases). V lost 6 bases and J lost 2, with 11 bases in between. Germline V gene data show CDR1 as MNHEY and CDR2 as SVGAGI. This CDR3 comprises 14 residues. The CDR3 DNA reads as TGTGCCAGCAGCCAGGGTAGTGGCAATCAGCCCCAGCATTTT. Its protein is CASSQGSGNQPQHF.

This sequence joins TRBV6-2 or TRBV6-3 and TRBJ1-1, with D uncertain. The CDR3 length is 12 residues. Germline-derived CDR1 and CDR2 are MNHEY and SVGEGT. V was clipped by 0 bases and J by 8 bases, with 7 bases between them. CDR3 nucleotides: TGTGCCAGCAGTTACTCGATTCAGGAAGCTTTCTTT. It encodes CASSYSIQEAFF.

The chain carries TRBV6-6 and TRBJ1-3; D might be TRBD1 (6 bases). Germline assignment: CDR1 MNHNY and CDR2 SVGAGI (reference sequence). V lost 7 bases and J lost 0, with 10 bases in between. CDR3 size: 14 residues. DNA of the CDR3: TGTGCCAGCACTTCGACAGGCTCTGGAAACACCATATATTTT. As protein: CASTSTGSGNTIYF.

CDR3 bases: TGCGCCAGCAGCTTGGCCAGGGTGGGAGGTAATGAGCAGTTCTTC. Translation gives CASSLARVGGNEQFF. The V call is TRBV5-1, the J call TRBJ2-1; the D gene is possibly TRBD2 (6 bases). Between the trimmed V and J ends, which lost 0 bases and 7 bases, there was a span of 14 bases. Per the germline V gene, CDR1 is SGHRS and CDR2 is YFSETQ. This CDR3 is built from 15 residues.

This rearrangement joins TRBV19 to TRBJ2-3; possible D gene TRBD1, 5 bases. The germline V gene encodes CDR1 LNHDA and CDR2 SQIVND (reference sequence). V was trimmed by 4 bases and J by 8 bases, leaving 16 bases between them. The CDR3 has 14 amino acids. CDR3 sequence (DNA): TGTGCCAGTAGTACGACCACGATAGGGGCTACGCAGTATTTT. It is translated as CASSTTTIGATQYF.

The rearrangement uses TRBV7-8 and TRBJ1-5, with D hard to call. Between the trimmed V and J ends, which lost 3 bases and 0 bases, there was a span of 18 bases. The CDR3 extends over 18 amino acids. Germline-derived CDR1 and CDR2 are SGHVS and FQNEAQ. The CDR3 sequence: CASSFPMRGVSSNQPQHF. For the CDR3, the DNA is TGTGCCAGCAGCTTTCCCATGCGCGGGGTCAGTAGCAATCAGCCCCAGCATTTT.

This sequence joins TRBV5-6 and TRBJ1-3, with 7 bases fitting TRBD1. CDR1 and CDR2 (germline): SGHDT, YYEEEE. This CDR3 has 14 residues. J gave up 1 base and V 4 bases, and 2 bases lay outside the gene matches. CDR3 sequence (DNA): TGTGCCAGCAGCATGACAGGGTCTGGAAACACCATATATTTT. It is translated as CASSMTGSGNTIYF.

The V gene is TRBV6-2 or TRBV6-3, the J gene TRBJ2-3, with D possibly TRBD1 on 6 matching bases. V was shortened by 5 bases and J by 4 bases, with 19 bases between the two germline ends. This CDR3 has 16 residues. Germline CDR1 MNHEY, CDR2 SVGEGT. The CDR3 is CASSLPTGKGSDTQYF. The CDR3 nucleotides read TGTGCCAGCAGTCTCCCAACAGGGAAGGGGTCAGATACGCAGTATTTT.

Concerning this clone: One junction end does not reproduce the germline sequence, and a read error may be involved. The CDR3 loop is CASTQESGGLGGYTF. Written as DNA, the CDR3 is TGCGCCAGCACCCAAGAATCGGGGGGCCTGGGTGGCTACACCTTC. V is TRBV4-1 and J is TRBJ1-2; TRBD1 is a possible D gene (6 bases). Looked up from germline, CDR1 is MGHRA and CDR2 is YSYEKL. This CDR3 is 15 amino acids long.

The genes are TRBV6-2 or TRBV6-3 and TRBJ2-7, with D perhaps matching TRBD1 (6 bases). Trimming shortened V by 0 bases and J by 7 bases, and 22 bases separated the two germline ends. The CDR3 consists of 17 residues. Germline V lookup: CDR1 MNHEY, CDR2 SVGEGT. In nucleotides, the CDR3 is TGTGCCAGCAGTTACTCGGCCAGGACAGACCACAGGGTTGAGCAGTACTTC. This translates into CASSYSARTDHRVEQYF.

The V and J genes are TRBV4-1 and TRBJ1-2; TRBD1 aligns across 8 bases. The V segment lost 1 base and the J segment 8 bases; nucleotides outside the gene matches: 12. Germline CDR1 is MGHRA and CDR2 is YSYEKL. This CDR3 contains 16 residues. In nucleotides, the CDR3 is TGCGCCAGCAGCCAAGTCCGGACAGGGAGTCATGGCGGCTACACCTTC. Translation gives CASSQVRTGSHGGYTF.

The chain recombines TRBV13 with TRBJ2-1; 10 nucleotides line up with TRBD1. The V gene end was trimmed by 5 bases and the J gene end by 8 bases; junction bases not matched to a gene: 12. The CDR3 loop spans 16 amino acids. From germline, CDR1 is PRHDT and CDR2 FYEKMQ (reference sequence). The CDR3 here is CASSVPGQGHGDEQFF. The CDR3 DNA reads TGTGCCAGCAGCGTGCCGGGACAGGGGCATGGAGATGAGCAGTTCTTC.

The chain links TRBV9 to TRBJ1-4; a possible D gene is TRBD1 (5 bases). The CDR3 is made up of 14 amino acids. Germline loops: CDR1 SGDLS, CDR2 YYNGEE. V was trimmed by 4 bases and J by 7 bases, leaving 14 bases between them. In nucleotides, the CDR3 is TGTGCCAGCAGCATCGAGGACATGGGTGAAAAACTGTTTTTT. Protein sequence: CASSIEDMGEKLFF.

The chain has TRBV7-9 and TRBJ2-5; maybe TRBD2 (5 bases). Between the trimmed V and J ends, which lost 3 bases and 5 bases, there was a span of 10 bases. Germline V lookup: CDR1 SEHNR, CDR2 FQNEAQ (reference sequence). This CDR3 has 13 residues. The chain's CDR3 is CASSLGQRETQYF. The CDR3 region has the DNA TGTGCCAGCAGCTTGGGTCAGCGGGAGACCCAGTACTTC.

This clone was detected a few times. The genes are TRBV6-2 or TRBV6-3 and TRBJ2-7; possible D gene TRBD1, 5 bases. Germline loops: CDR1 MNHEY, CDR2 SVGEGT. V was cut by 4 bases and J by 3 bases, with 10 bases left in between. The CDR3 consists of 13 residues. CDR3 DNA: TGTGCCAGCAGTTGGGGCAGGGACTACGAGCAGTACTTC. This sequence encodes CASSWGRDYEQYF.

This chain links TRBV10-3 with TRBJ2-3, with 8 bases that match TRBD2. Per germline, CDR1 ENHRY and CDR2 SYGVKD. The CDR3 is 15 amino acids. The trim removed 4 bases at V and 5 bases at J, leaving 8 bases unmatched. CDR3 DNA: TGTGCCATCAGTGCGACGGGGGGGCCAAGAGATACGCAGTATTTT. Its protein product is CAISATGGPRDTQYF.

This chain connects TRBV7-2 to TRBJ2-5; D gene unclear. The CDR3 has 12 residues. Germline CDR1 and CDR2: SGHTA and FQGNSA. V was clipped by 1 base and J by 5 bases, with 5 bases between them. The CDR3 nucleotides are TGTGCCAGCAGCTTAGGGCCGGAGACCCAGTACTTC. Its protein product is CASSLGPETQYF.

CDR3 bases: TGTGCCAGCAGCTTGGGGACAGGTTATAACTATGGCTACACCTTC. Its translation: CASSLGTGYNYGYTF. The chain has TRBV7-9 and TRBJ1-2; TRBD1 aligns across 8 bases. The CDR3 sequence is 15 residues long. Germline-derived CDR1 and CDR2 are SEHNR and FQNEAQ (reference sequence). Unmatched junction bases numbered 4, after V lost 3 bases and J lost 1 base.

The V and J genes are TRBV7-2 and TRBJ2-1, with 9 nucleotides matching TRBD2. The CDR3 covers 15 residues. CDR1 and CDR2 (germline): SGHTA, FQGNSA. Trimming at V came to 1 base and at J to 12 bases, leaving 10 bases not matched to a gene. CDR3 sequence reads: CASSLGWRGGEPQFF. The CDR3 DNA is TGTGCCAGCAGCTTAGGATGGCGGGGGGGCGAGCCGCAGTTCTTC.